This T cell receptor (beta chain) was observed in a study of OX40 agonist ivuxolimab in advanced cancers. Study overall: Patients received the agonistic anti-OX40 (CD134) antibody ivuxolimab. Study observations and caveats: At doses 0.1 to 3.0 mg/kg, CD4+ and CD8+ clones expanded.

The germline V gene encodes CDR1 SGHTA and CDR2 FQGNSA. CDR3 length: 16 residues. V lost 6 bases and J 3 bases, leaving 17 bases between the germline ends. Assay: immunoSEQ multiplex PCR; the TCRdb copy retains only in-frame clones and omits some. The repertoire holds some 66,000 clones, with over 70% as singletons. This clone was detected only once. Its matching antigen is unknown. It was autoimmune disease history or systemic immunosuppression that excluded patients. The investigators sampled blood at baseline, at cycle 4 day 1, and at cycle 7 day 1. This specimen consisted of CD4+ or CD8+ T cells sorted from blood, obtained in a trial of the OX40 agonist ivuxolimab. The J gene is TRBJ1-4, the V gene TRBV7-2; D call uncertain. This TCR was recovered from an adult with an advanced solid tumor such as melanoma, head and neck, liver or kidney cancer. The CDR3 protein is CASRVASTAANEKLFF. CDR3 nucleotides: TGTGCCAGCAGAGTTGCTTCCACCGCAGCTAATGAAAAACTGTTTTTT.